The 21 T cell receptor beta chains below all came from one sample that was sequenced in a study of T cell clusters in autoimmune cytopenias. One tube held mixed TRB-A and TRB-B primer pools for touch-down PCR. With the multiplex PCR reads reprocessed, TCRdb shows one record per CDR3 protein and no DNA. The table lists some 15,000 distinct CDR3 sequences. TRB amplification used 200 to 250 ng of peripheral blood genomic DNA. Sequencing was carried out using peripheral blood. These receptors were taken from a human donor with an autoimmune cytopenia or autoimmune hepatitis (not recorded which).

The CDR3 protein is CASSDRDYEQYF. V and J are TRBV12-3 or TRBV12-4 and TRBJ2-7; the D call from TCRdb, TRBD1, cannot be confirmed without DNA. The CDR3 covers 12 residues.

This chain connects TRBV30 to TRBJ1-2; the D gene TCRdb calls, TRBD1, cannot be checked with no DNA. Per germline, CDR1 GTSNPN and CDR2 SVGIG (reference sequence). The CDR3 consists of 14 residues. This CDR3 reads CAWREGSRDYDYTF.

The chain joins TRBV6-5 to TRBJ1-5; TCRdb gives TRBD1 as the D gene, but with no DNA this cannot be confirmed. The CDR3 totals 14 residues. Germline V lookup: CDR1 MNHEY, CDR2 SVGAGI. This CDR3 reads CASSLTTGNQPQHF.

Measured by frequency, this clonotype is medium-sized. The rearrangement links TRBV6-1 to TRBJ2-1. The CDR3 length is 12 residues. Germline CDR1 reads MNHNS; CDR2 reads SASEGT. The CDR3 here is CASLLSYNEQFF.

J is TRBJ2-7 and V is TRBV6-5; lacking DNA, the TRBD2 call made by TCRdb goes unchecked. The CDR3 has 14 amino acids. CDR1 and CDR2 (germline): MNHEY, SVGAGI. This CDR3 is CASSRGLAVYEQYF.

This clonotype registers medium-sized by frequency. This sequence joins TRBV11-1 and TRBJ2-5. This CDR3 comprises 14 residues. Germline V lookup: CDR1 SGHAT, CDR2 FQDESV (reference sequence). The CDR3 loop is CASSYQRDQETQYF.

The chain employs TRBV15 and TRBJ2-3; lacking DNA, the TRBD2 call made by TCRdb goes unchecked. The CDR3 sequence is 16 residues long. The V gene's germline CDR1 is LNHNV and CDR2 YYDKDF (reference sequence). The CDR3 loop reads CATSRVRGGGADTQYF. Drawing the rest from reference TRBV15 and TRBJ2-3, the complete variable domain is DAMVIQNPRYQVTQFGKPVTLSCSQTLNHNVMYWYQQKSSQAPKLLFHYYDKDFNNEADTPDNFQSRRPNTSFCFLDIRSPGLGDTAMYLCATSRVRGGGADTQYFGPGTRLTVL.

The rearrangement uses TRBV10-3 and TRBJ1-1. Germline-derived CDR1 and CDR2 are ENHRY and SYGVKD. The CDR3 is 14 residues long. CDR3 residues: CAISERALNTEAFF.

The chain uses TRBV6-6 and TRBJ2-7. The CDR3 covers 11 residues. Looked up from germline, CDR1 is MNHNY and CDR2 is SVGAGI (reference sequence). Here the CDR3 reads CASSRVDEQYF.

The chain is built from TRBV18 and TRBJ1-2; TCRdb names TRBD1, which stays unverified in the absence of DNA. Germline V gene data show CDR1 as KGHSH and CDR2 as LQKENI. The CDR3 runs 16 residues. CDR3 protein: CASSPGTGQPNYGYTF.

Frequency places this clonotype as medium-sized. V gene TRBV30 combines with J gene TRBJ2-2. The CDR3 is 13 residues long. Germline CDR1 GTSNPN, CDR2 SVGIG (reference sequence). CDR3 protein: CAWSITEAGELFF.

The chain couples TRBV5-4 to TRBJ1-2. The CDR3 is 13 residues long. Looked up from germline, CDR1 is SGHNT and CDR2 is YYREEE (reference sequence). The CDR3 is CASSLVGGAGYTF.

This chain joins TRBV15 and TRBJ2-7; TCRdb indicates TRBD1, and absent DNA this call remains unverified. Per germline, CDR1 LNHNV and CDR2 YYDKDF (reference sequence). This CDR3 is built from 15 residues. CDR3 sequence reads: CATSREGQGLDEQYF.

This chain's CDR3 is CASSLPGYGYTF. This rearrangement joins TRBV6-5 to TRBJ1-2; TCRdb proposes TRBD1, but this gene call is untestable without DNA. Germline V gene sequence: CDR1 MNHEY, CDR2 SVGAGI. CDR3 length equals 12 residues.

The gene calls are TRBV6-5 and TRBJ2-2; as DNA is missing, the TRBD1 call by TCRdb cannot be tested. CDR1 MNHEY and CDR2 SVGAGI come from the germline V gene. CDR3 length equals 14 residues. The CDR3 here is CASIGGGYTGELFF.

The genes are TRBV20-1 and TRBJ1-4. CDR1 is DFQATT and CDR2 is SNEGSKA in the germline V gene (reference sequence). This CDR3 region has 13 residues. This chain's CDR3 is CSARGRAGEKLFF.

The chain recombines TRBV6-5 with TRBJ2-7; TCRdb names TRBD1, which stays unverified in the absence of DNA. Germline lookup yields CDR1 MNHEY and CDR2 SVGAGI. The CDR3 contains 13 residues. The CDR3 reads CASSDSLNYEQYF.

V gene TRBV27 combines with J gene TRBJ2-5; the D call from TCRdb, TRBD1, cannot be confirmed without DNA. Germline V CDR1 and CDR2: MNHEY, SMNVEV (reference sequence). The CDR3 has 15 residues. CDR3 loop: CASSTGTVGRETQYF.

The CDR3 loop is CASSSTGGPSYEQYF. V gene TRBV19 combines with J gene TRBJ2-7; TCRdb calls TRBD2, which cannot be checked without DNA. Germline CDR1 LNHDA, CDR2 SQIVND (reference sequence). The CDR3 sequence is 15 residues long.

CDR3 amino acids: CASSTSGRAADIQYF. This chain uses TRBV27 with TRBJ2-4; TCRdb proposes TRBD2, but this gene call is untestable without DNA. CDR1 MNHEY and CDR2 SMNVEV come from the germline V gene (reference sequence). CDR3 length equals 15 residues.

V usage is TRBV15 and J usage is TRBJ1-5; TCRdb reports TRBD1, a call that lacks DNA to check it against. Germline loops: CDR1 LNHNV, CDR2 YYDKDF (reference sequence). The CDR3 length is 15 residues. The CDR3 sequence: CATSLNTQGNQPQHF.